A single count supports the clone carrying this T cell receptor (beta chain). The sample is drawn from a study of shared clonotypes between healthy human individuals. Profiling relied on immunoSEQ multiplex PCR, and the TCRdb table lists in-frame clones only, not all of them. Of more than 450,000 clones listed, approximately 79% are singletons. Genomic DNA came from 100 million or so PBMCs in unsorted samples. The sample was PBMCs. The sequence came from a woman aged 40 to 50 in good health. Some clones in this sample may be carry-over from other donors' samples.

The CDR3 protein is CASSPQDSHTQYF. DNA of the CDR3: TGTGCCAGCTCACCACAGGACTCACATACGCAGTATTTT. The rearrangement links TRBV18 to TRBJ2-3, with D perhaps TRBD2 (5 bases). V was shortened by 1 base and J by 7 bases, with 9 bases between the two germline ends. Germline CDR1 KGHSH, CDR2 LQKENI. The CDR3 contains 13 residues.